The TCR beta chain described here comes from a study of response to subunit inactivated influenza vaccine. Study observations and caveats: Authors suggested few new T cells are recruited by each seasonal influenza vaccination.

The CDR3 has 15 residues. Germline CDR1 and CDR2: MNHEY and SMNVEV (reference sequence). With 3 bases clipped from V and 8 bases from J, the junction kept 3 bases outside the gene matches. This clonotype turned up a few times. Its matching antigen is unknown. TCRdb recomputed calls from the RT-PCR reads with MiXCR, one row per CDR3 protein. Here the sample spans a few hundred thousand distinct CDR3 sequences, roughly 15% being singletons. Sequenced here: PBMCs from blood, sampled approximately 13 days after vaccination. The chain is built from TRBV27 and TRBJ2-1, with 14 bases aligning to TRBD2. The source is a man over 45 who received an inactivated influenza vaccine. This chain's CDR3 is CASSFMGLAGDEQFF. The CDR3 DNA follows: TGTGCCAGCAGTTTCATGGGACTAGCGGGAGATGAGCAGTTCTTC.